The clone carrying this T cell receptor beta chain was recorded many times. Its antigen is not identified. The sample comes from a study of T-cell reconstitution after alpha-beta-depleted transplantation in children. Notes on the study in general: Counts and diversity of T cells one year after transplant came mostly from newly produced T cells.

Preparation of the TCRbeta library was carried out with unique molecular identifiers. TCRdb re-analysed the PCR reads in MiXCR, keeping a single row per CDR3 protein. The sample has some 830,000 distinct CDR3 sequences, approximately 15% seen once; the top ten hold 5%. V lost 8 bases and J 0 bases, leaving 11 bases between the germline ends. CDR1 is ENHRY and CDR2 is SYGVKD in the germline V gene. The CDR3 runs 13 residues. The receptor was isolated from a male patient under 18 who had a stem cell transplant for acute lymphoblastic leukemia, so the T cells may come from the graft donor. Sequencing used PBMCs, mostly from graft donor cells, obtained 360 days after TCRalphabeta/CD19-depleted stem cell transplant. The chain has TRBV10-3 and TRBJ2-7, with D tentatively TRBD1 (5 bases). The CDR3: CAIANRSSYEQYF. The CDR3 nucleotides read TGTGCCATCGCCAACAGGAGCTCCTACGAGCAGTACTTC.